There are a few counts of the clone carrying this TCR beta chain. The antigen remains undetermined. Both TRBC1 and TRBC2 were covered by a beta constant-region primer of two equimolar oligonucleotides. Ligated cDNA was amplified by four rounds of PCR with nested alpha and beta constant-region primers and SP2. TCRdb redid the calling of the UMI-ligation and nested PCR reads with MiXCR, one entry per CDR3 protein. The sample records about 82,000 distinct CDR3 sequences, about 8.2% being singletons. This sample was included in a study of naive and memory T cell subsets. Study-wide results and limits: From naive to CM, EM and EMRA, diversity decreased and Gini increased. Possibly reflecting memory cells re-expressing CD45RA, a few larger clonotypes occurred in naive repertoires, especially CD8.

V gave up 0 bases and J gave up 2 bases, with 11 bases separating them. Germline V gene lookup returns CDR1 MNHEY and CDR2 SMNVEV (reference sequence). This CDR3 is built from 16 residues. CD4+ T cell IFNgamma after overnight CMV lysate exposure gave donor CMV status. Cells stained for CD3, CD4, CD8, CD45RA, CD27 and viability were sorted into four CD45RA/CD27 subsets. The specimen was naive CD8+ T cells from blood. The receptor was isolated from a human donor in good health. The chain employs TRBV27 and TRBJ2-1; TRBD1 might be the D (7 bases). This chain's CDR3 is CASSLSRGDPYNEQFF. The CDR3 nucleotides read TGTGCCAGCAGTTTATCCAGGGGGGATCCCTACAATGAGCAGTTCTTC.